The rows below give T cell receptor beta chains drawn from one sample of a study of blood T cell repertoires in COVID-19. The table came from immunoSEQ multiplex PCR; TCRdb's copy has only in-frame clones and leaves some out. The sample has some 160,000 clones; 76% are singletons. The sequenced sample consisted of peripheral blood. Receptors were obtained from a man aged 60 to 75 with acute or convalescent COVID-19. Each CDR3 is given with its conserved first and last residue. The D gene is left open where the match is weak. Clone sizes are given selectively: once, few, many, or a class where the clone is expanded.

V: TRBV10-2; J: TRBJ2-3; D: TRBD1; size: -; DNA: TGCGCCAGCAGGACGGACAGGACCACAGATACGCAGTATTTT; CDR3: CASRTDRTTDTQYF
V: TRBV27; J: TRBJ1-3; D: -; size: few; DNA: TGTGCCAGCAGTCGGGGGGCCCCGGGAAACACCATATATTTT; CDR3: CASSRGAPGNTIYF
V: TRBV27; J: TRBJ1-1; D: -; size: -; DNA: TGTGCCAGCAGTTCACCACAGGGCTCCATGAACACTGAAGCTTTCTTT; CDR3: CASSSPQGSMNTEAFF
V: TRBV5-4; J: TRBJ1-4; D: -; size: -; DNA: TGTGCCAGCAGCTTTACTCCTCAGGGCCATGAAAAACTGTTTTTT; CDR3: CASSFTPQGHEKLFF
V: TRBV7-3; J: TRBJ2-3; D: TRBD2; size: -; DNA: TGTGCCAGCAGCTCAGGACTAGCGGGAGGCGATACGCAGTATTTT; CDR3: CASSSGLAGGDTQYF
V: TRBV19; J: TRBJ2-7; D: TRBD1; size: -; DNA: TGTGCCAGTAGTACATCGTCCGGGACAGGGTCATCCTACGAGCAGTACTTC; CDR3: CASSTSSGTGSSYEQYF
V: TRBV4-1; J: TRBJ2-1; D: -; size: -; DNA: TGCGCCAGCAGCCAAGCGGTACCAACCCCCCGGTATTACAATGAGCAGTTCTTC; CDR3: CASSQAVPTPRYYNEQFF
V: TRBV7-9; J: TRBJ2-1; D: TRBD2; size: -; DNA: TGTGCCAGCAGCTGGCTGGGACTAGCGGGAGGGCCATATGAGCAGTTCTTC; CDR3: CASSWLGLAGGPYEQFF
V: TRBV30; J: TRBJ1-6; D: TRBD1; size: -; DNA: TGTGCCGGGGAGGGGACAGGTCTAGACAATTCACCCCTCCACTTT; CDR3: CAGEGTGLDNSPLHF
V: TRBV6-5; J: TRBJ2-3; D: -; size: -; DNA: TGTGCCAGCACTTACCAGGGTGGGGACACAGATACGCAGTATTTT; CDR3: CASTYQGGDTDTQYF
V: TRBV18; J: TRBJ2-5; D: -; size: -; DNA: TGTGCCAGCTCACGTTCTCAAACTCAAGAGACCCAGTACTTC; CDR3: CASSRSQTQETQYF
V: TRBV28; J: TRBJ2-7; D: TRBD2; size: -; DNA: TGTGCCAGCAGTTTAATAGGGACTAGCGCCTACGAGCAGTACTTC; CDR3: CASSLIGTSAYEQYF
V: TRBV6-5; J: TRBJ2-1; D: TRBD2; size: few; DNA: TGTGCCAGCAGTTACTCCGCTAGCGGGAGGGTAGGTGAGCAGTTCTTC; CDR3: CASSYSASGRVGEQFF
V: TRBV4-2; J: TRBJ2-1; D: -; size: -; DNA: TGTGCCAGCAGCCAAGCTAGGACATACGGCAATGAGCAGTTCTTC; CDR3: CASSQARTYGNEQFF
V: TRBV4-2; J: TRBJ1-1; D: -; size: -; DNA: TGTGCCAGCAGCCAAGATCAGGGGCGACACACTGAAGCTTTCTTT; CDR3: CASSQDQGRHTEAFF
V: TRBV3-1/TRBV3-2; J: TRBJ2-1; D: TRBD2; size: -; DNA: TGTGCCAGCAGCCAAGGACCGGGACTAGCGGTCCTCGGGCAGTTCTTC; CDR3: CASSQGPGLAVLGQFF
V: TRBV9; J: TRBJ2-1; D: TRBD2; size: once; DNA: TGTGCCAGCAGCGTAGTCGGGGGGAGTGAGCAGTTCTTC; CDR3: CASSVVGGSEQFF
V: TRBV15; J: TRBJ1-2; D: -; size: -; DNA: TGTGCCACCAGCAGAGACATCTATGGCTACACCTTC; CDR3: CATSRDIYGYTF
V: TRBV5-4; J: TRBJ1-4; D: TRBD1; size: -; DNA: TGTGCCAGCAGCGTTACAGGGGCATTGGATGAAAAACTGTTTTTT; CDR3: CASSVTGALDEKLFF
V: TRBV28; J: TRBJ2-7; D: TRBD2; size: few; DNA: TGTGCCAGCAGTTTAGCGGGAGGTATCTACGAGCAGTACTTC; CDR3: CASSLAGGIYEQYF
V: TRBV5-1; J: TRBJ2-1; D: TRBD2; size: -; DNA: TGCGCCAGCAGCTTGGGCGGGAGGGCCTTCATCTCCTACAATGAGCAGTTCTTC; CDR3: CASSLGGRAFISYNEQFF
V: TRBV21-1; J: TRBJ2-2; D: -; size: once; DNA: TGTGCCAGCCCCCAGGTCCAGCGGAAGGACACCGGGGAGCTGTTTTTT; CDR3: CASPQVQRKDTGELFF
V: TRBV6-2/TRBV6-3; J: TRBJ2-7; D: TRBD2; size: few; DNA: TGTGCCAGCAGTTTCCCAACTAGCGGCCCCCTCTCCTACGAGCAGTACTTC; CDR3: CASSFPTSGPLSYEQYF
V: TRBV5-1; J: TRBJ2-7; D: TRBD1; size: -; DNA: TGCGCCAGCAGCTTGGTGACAGGGTCGTACGAGCAGTACTTC; CDR3: CASSLVTGSYEQYF
V: TRBV11-2; J: TRBJ2-2; D: TRBD1; size: -; DNA: TGTGCCAGCAGAGGGGGCACATACACCGGGGAGCTGTTTTTT; CDR3: CASRGGTYTGELFF
V: TRBV5-1; J: TRBJ1-1; D: TRBD1; size: -; DNA: TGCGCCAGCAGCTTGGAAGGGCCGGGACAGGGTTTCATGAACACTGAAGCTTTCTTT; CDR3: CASSLEGPGQGFMNTEAFF
V: TRBV7-7; J: TRBJ2-2; D: TRBD2; size: -; DNA: TGTGCTAGCAGCTTATCGAGCGGGAGAAACACCGGGGAGCTGTTTTTT; CDR3: CASSLSSGRNTGELFF
V: TRBV6-4; J: TRBJ2-3; D: TRBD1; size: -; DNA: TGTGCCAGCAGTGACGGACAGGCCAGCACAGATACGCAGTATTTT; CDR3: CASSDGQASTDTQYF
V: TRBV28; J: TRBJ2-5; D: TRBD2; size: -; DNA: TGTGCCAGCAGTTTATATCGGGTAGCGGGAGGCCAAGAGACCCAGTACTTC; CDR3: CASSLYRVAGGQETQYF
V: TRBV19; J: TRBJ1-1; D: -; size: -; DNA: TGTGCCAGTAGCATAGGACGGACAAATGAAGCTTTCTTT; CDR3: CASSIGRTNEAFF